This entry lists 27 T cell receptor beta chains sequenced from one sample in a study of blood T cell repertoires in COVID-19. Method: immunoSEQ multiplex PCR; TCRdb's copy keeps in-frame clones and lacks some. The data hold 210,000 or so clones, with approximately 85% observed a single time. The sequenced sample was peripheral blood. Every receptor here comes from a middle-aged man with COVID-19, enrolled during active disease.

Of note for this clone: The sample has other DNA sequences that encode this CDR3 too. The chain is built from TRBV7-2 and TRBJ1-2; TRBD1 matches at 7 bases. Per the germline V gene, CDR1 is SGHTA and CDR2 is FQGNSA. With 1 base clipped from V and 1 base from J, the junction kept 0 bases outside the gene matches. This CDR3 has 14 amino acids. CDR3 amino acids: CASSLDRGNYGYTF. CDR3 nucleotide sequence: TGTGCCAGCAGCTTAGACAGGGGTAACTATGGCTACACCTTC. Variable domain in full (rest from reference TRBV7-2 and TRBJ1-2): GAGVSQSPSNKVTEKGKDVELRCDPISGHTALYWYRQSLGQGLEFLIYFQGNSAPDKSGLPSDRFSAERTGGSVSTLTIQRTQQEDSAVYLCASSLDRGNYGYTFGSGTRLTVV.

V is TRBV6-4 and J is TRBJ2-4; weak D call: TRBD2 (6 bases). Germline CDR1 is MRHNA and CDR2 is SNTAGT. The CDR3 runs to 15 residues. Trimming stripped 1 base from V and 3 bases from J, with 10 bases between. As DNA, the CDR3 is TGTGCCAGCAGTGACTTGGGGGGAGACAAAAACATTCAGTACTTC. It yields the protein CASSDLGGDKNIQYF.

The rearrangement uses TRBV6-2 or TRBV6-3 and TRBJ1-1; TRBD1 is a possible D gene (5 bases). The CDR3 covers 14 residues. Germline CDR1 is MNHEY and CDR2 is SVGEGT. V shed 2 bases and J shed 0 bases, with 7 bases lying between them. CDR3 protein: CASSYGTVNTEAFF. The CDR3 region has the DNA TGTGCCAGCAGTTACGGGACTGTGAACACTGAAGCTTTCTTT.

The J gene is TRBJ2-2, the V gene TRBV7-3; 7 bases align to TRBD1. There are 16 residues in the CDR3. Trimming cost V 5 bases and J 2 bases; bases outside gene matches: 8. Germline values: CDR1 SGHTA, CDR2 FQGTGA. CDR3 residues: CASSPNGQANTGELFF. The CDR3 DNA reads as TGTGCCAGCAGCCCTAACGGACAGGCTAACACCGGGGAGCTGTTTTTT.

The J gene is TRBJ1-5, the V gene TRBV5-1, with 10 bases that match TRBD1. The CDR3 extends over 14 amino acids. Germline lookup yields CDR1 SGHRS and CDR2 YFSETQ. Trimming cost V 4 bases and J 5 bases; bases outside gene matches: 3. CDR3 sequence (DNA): TGCGCCAGCAGCACCGGGACAGGGGATCAGCCCCAGCATTTT. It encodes CASSTGTGDQPQHF.

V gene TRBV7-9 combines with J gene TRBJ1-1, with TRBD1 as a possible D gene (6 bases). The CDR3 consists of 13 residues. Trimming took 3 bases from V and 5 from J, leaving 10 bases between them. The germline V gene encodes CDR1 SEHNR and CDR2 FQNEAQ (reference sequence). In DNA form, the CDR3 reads TGTGCCAGCAGCTTTAGGGGGGGAACTGAAGCTTTCTTT. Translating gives CASSFRGGTEAFF.

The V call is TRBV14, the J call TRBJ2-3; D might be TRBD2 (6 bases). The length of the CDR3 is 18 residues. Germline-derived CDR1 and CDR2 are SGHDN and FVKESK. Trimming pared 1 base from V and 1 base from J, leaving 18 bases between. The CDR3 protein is CASSQVSVWRGGTDTQYF. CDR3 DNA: TGTGCCAGCAGCCAAGTTTCTGTTTGGCGGGGTGGCACAGATACGCAGTATTTT.

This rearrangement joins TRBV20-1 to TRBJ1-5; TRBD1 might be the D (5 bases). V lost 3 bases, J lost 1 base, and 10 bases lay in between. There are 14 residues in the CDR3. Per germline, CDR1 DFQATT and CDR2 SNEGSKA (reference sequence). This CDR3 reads CSASEGLSNQPQHF. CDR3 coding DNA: TGCAGTGCTAGTGAGGGGCTGAGCAATCAGCCCCAGCATTTT.

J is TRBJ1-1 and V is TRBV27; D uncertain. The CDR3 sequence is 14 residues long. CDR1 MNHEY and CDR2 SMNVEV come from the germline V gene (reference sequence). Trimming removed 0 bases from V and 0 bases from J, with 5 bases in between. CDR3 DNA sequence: TGTGCCAGCAGTTTATCAGCCCTGAACACTGAAGCTTTCTTT. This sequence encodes CASSLSALNTEAFF.

As DNA, the CDR3 is TGCGCCAGCAGTTTTGATAGGAACACTGAAGCTTTCTTT. It encodes CASSFDRNTEAFF. The chain carries TRBV10-2 and TRBJ1-1; D gene ambiguous. Germline V gives CDR1 WSHSY, CDR2 SAAADI. V gave up 5 bases and J gave up 1 base, with 8 bases separating them. The CDR3 has 13 amino acids.

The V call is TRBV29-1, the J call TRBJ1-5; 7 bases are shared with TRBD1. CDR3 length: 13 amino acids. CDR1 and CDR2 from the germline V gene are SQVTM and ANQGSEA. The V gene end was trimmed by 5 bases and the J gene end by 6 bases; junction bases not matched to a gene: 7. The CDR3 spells CSVSRGLGQPQHF. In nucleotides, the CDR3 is TGCAGCGTTTCCAGGGGGTTAGGTCAGCCCCAGCATTTT.

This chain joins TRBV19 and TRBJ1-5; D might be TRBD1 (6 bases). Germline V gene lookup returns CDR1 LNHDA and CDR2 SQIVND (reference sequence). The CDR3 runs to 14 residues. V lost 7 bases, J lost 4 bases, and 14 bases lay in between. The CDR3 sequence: CASTTGYQNQPQHF. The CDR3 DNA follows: TGTGCCAGTACCACAGGGTATCAAAATCAGCCCCAGCATTTT.

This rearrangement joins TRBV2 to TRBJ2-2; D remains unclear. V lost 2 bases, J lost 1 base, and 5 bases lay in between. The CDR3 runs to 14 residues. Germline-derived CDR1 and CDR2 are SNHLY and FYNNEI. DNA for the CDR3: TGTGCCAGCAGTGAACGCAGGAACACCGGGGAGCTGTTTTTT. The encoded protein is CASSERRNTGELFF.

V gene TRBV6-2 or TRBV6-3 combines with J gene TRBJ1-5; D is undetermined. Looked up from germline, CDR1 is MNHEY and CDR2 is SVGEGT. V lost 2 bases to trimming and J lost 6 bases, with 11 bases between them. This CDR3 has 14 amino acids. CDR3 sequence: CASSYPGSPQPQHF. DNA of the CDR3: TGTGCCAGCAGTTACCCGGGATCGCCTCAGCCCCAGCATTTT.

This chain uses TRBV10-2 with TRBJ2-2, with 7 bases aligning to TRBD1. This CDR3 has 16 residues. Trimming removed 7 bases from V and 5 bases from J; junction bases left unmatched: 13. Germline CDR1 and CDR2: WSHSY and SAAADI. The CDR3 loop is CASKISGQPQTGELFF. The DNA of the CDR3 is TGCGCCAGCAAAATATCGGGACAGCCCCAGACCGGGGAGCTGTTTTTT.

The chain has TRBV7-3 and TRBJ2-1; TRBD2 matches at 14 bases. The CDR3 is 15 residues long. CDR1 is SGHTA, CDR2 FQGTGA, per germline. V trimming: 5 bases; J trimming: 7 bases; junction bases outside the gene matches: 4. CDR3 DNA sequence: TGTGCCAGCAGCAAGGGACTAGCGGGGGTGAATGAGCAGTTCTTC. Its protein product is CASSKGLAGVNEQFF.

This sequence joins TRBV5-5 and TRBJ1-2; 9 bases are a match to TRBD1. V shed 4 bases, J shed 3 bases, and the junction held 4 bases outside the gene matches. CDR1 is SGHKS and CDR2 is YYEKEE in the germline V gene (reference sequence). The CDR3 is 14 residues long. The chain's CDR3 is CASSTWTGDYGYTF. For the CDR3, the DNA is TGTGCCAGCAGCACCTGGACAGGGGACTATGGCTACACCTTC.

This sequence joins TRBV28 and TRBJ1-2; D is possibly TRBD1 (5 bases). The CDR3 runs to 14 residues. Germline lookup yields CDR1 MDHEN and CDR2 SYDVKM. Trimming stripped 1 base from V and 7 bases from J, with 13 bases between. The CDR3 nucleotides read TGTGCCAGCAGTTTATATCCCAGGGAGGGTGGCTACACCTTC. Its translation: CASSLYPREGGYTF.

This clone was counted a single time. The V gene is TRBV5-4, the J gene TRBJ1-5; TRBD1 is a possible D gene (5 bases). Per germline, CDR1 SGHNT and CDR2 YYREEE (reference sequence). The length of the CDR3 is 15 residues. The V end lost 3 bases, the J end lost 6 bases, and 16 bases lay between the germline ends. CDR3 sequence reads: CASSSGGGWGQPQHF. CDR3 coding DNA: TGTGCCAGCAGCTCCGGGGGAGGGTGGGGTCAGCCCCAGCATTTT.

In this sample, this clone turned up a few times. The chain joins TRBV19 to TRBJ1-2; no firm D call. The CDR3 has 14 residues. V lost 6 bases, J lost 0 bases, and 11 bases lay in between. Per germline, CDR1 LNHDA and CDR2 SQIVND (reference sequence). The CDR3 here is CASRQQKPNYGYTF. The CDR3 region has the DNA TGTGCCAGTAGACAACAGAAGCCTAACTATGGCTACACCTTC. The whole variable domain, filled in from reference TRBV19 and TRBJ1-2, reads DGGITQSPKYLFRKEGQNVTLSCEQNLNHDAMYWYRQDPGQGLRLIYYSQIVNDFQKGDIAEGYSVSREKKESFPLTVTSAQKNPTAFYLCASRQQKPNYGYTFGSGTRLTVV.

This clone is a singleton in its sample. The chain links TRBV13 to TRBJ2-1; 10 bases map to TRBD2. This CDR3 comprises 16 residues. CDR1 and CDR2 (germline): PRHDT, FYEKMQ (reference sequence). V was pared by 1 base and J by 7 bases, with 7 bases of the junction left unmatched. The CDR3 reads CASSLAATGLANEQFF. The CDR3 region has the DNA TGTGCCAGCAGCTTAGCCGCCACGGGACTAGCGAATGAGCAGTTCTTC.

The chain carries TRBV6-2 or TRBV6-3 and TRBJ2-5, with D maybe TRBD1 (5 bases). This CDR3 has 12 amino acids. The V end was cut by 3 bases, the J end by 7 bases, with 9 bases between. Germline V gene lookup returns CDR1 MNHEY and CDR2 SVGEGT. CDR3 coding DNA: TGTGCCAGCAGTTATCAGGGCGGGACCCAGTACTTC. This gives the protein CASSYQGGTQYF.

This CDR3 reads CATSDPADRGNTGELFF. As DNA, the CDR3 is TGTGCCACCAGTGATCCAGCGGACAGGGGGAATACCGGGGAGCTGTTTTTT. The rearrangement joins TRBV24-1 to TRBJ2-2; 10 bases align to TRBD1. Trimming cost V 3 bases and J 5 bases; bases outside gene matches: 8. The CDR3 is made up of 17 amino acids. Germline lookup yields CDR1 KGHDR and CDR2 SFDVKD.

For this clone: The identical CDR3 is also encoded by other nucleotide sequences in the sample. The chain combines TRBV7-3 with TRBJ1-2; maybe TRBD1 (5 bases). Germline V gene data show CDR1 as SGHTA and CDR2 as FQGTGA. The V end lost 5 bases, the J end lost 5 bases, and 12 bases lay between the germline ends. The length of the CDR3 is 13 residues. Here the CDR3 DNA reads TGTGCCAGCAGCCCCGGCGGGGCTTATGGCTACACCTTC. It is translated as CASSPGGAYGYTF.

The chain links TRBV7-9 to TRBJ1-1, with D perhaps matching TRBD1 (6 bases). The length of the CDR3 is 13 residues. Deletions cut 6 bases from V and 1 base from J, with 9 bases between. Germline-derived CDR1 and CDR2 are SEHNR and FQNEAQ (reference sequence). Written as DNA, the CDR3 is TGTGCCAGCAGTCGACAGGCGAACACTGAAGCTTTCTTT. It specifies CASSRQANTEAFF.

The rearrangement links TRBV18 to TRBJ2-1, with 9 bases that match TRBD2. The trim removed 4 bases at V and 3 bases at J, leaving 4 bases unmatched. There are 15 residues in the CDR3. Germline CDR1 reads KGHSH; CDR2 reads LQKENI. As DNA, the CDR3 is TGTGCCAGCTCACGTGAGACTAGCGGCTACAATGAGCAGTTCTTC. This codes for CASSRETSGYNEQFF.

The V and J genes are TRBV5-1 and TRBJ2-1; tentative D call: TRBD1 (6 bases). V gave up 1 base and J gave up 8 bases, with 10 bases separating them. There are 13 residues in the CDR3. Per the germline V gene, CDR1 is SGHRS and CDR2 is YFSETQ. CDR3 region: CASSLSAGDEQFF. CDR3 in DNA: TGCGCCAGCAGCTTGTCGGCAGGGGATGAGCAGTTCTTC.